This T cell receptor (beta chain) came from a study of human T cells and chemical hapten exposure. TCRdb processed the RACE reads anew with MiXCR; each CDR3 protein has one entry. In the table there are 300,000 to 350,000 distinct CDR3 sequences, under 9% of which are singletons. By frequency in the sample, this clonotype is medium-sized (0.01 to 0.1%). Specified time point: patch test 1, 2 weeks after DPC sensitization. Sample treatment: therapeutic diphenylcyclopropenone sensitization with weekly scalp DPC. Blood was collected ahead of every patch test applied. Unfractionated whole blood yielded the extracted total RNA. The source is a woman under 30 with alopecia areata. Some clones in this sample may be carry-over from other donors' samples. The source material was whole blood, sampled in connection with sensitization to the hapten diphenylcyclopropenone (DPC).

The CDR3 bases are TGCGCCAGCAGCCAAGATCCAGCGAGGTTAGAGGTAGAGACCCAGTACTTC. It yields the protein CASSQDPARLEVETQYF. V usage is TRBV4-3 and J usage is TRBJ2-5; no clear D. The CDR3 length is 17 residues. The germline V and J ends were trimmed by 0 bases and 4 bases, with 18 bases remaining between them. Germline V lookup: CDR1 LGHNA, CDR2 YSLEER.